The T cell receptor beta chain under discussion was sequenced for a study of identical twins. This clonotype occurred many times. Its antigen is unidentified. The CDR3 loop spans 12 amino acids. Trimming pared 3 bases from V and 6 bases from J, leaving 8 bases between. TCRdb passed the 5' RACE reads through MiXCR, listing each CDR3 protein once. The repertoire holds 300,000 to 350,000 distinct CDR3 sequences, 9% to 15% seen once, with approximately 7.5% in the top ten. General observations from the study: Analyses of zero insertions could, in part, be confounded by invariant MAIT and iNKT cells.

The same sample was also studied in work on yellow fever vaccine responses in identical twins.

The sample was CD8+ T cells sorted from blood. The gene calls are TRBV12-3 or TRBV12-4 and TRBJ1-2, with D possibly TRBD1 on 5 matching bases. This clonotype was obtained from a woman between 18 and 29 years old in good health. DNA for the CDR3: TGTGCCAGCAGTTTGGTGGGGGATGGCTACACCTTC. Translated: CASSLVGDGYTF.